This T cell receptor beta chain comes out of a study of blood T cell repertoires in COVID-19. The CDR3 totals 14 residues. Germline V gene lookup returns CDR1 SEHNR and CDR2 FQNEAQ (reference sequence). With V trimmed by 5 bases and J by 5 bases, 7 bases remained unmatched. The data were produced by immunoSEQ multiplex PCR, yet TCRdb's version contains in-frame clones alone and is incomplete. Among 130,000 or so clones listed, more than 75% were seen once. Sequenced: peripheral blood. This TCR was sampled from a man aged 65-85 years with active COVID-19. The chain has TRBV7-9 and TRBJ2-5, with 8 bases lining up with TRBD2. CDR3 DNA sequence: TGTGCCAGCAGCGTAGGGACTAGGGAGGAGACCCAGTACTTC. Translation: CASSVGTREETQYF.